These 3 T cell receptor beta chains came from one sample sequenced in a study of T cell changes during pregnancy in multiple sclerosis. TCRdb's table, derived via immunoSEQ multiplex PCR, lists solely in-frame clones and lacks some. The sample records about 47,000 clones, 80% to 90% being singletons. This specimen consisted of CD8+ T cells from peripheral blood mononuclear cells, obtained in the second trimester of pregnancy. The origin of the receptors is a female donor with multiple sclerosis, enrolled in a pregnancy study.

This clone showed up just once. This chain connects TRBV27 to TRBJ2-1; 11 bases align to TRBD2. V lost 6 bases and J lost 7; bases outside the gene matches: 8. CDR1 is MNHEY and CDR2 is SMNVEV in the germline V gene (reference sequence). CDR3 size: 15 residues. CDR3: CASSPTSGSGNEQFF. In nucleotides, the CDR3 is TGTGCCAGCAGCCCTACTAGCGGGAGTGGAAATGAGCAGTTCTTC.

This chain connects TRBV5-1 to TRBJ2-1; 7 bases match TRBD1. The V gene end was trimmed by 0 bases and the J gene end by 10 bases; junction bases not matched to a gene: 7. Germline V CDR1 and CDR2: SGHRS, YFSETQ. This CDR3 is 14 amino acids long. In DNA form, the CDR3 reads TGCGCCAGCAGCTTGGGACAGGGTTCTGACGAGCAGTTCTTC. Translating it yields CASSLGQGSDEQFF. Drawing the rest from reference TRBV5-1 and TRBJ2-1, the complete variable domain is KAGVTQTPRYLIKTRGQQVTLSCSPISGHRSVSWYQQTPGQGLQFLFEYFSETQRNKGNFPGRFSGRQFSNSRSEMNVSTLELGDSALYLCASSLGQGSDEQFFGPGTRLTVL.

The chain's CDR3 is CASSLDPGSTGELFF. As DNA, the CDR3 is TGTGCCAGCAGCTTAGATCCCGGGAGCACCGGGGAGCTGTTTTTT. The gene calls are TRBV11-2 and TRBJ2-2; D is perhaps TRBD2 (6 bases). V shed 0 bases and J shed 4 bases, with 9 bases lying between them. Germline lookup yields CDR1 SGHAT and CDR2 FQNNGV. This CDR3 has 15 amino acids.